The source of this T cell receptor beta chain is a study of prognosis after radiotherapy for stage I lung cancer (dated by TCRdb to the early 2020s). Turning to the overall study: Fewer than 20 stage I NSCLC patients were enrolled in Nanjing, China, between 2018 and 2019. Patients with newly diagnosed primary stage I lung tumors numbered over eleven, with roughly 5 others having oligometastatic NSCLC after surgical resection of the primary tumor. All patients were regarded as medically inoperable, because of comorbidities in more than 10 patients and refusal of surgery in roughly seven patients. The cohort included about a dozen men and more than 5 women, with a median age of around 70 years and a range of about 53 to 95 years. Some 13 patients had adenocarcinoma and six or seven had squamous cell carcinoma as the tumor histology. SBRT was given in 3 to 5 fractions with a biologically effective dose of at least 100 Gy, using image-guided IMRT or VMAT. SBRT was not combined with any concurrent therapy in any patient. After SBRT, distant metastases developed in about 20% of the 19 patients at a median of 7 months, while the remaining 15 patients had no significant progression. Peripheral blood TCR beta repertoires were profiled in stage I NSCLC patients before and after stereotactic body radiotherapy, and the study then linked these repertoires to distant failure. A total of around 38 blood samples from 20 or so patients were sequenced, with one sample obtained before and one obtained after SBRT for each patient. Summary of the overall study and its limitations: A decrease in unique TCR clone counts was observed after SBRT (median approximately 9,800 before versus several thousand after; Wilcoxon paired P=0.011). Whether the expanded TCR clones were tumor-specific was not determined. Post-SBRT Shannon entropy and its change from baseline were lower in patients who developed distant metastases; baseline Shannon entropy was not associated with metastases. None of the reported P values were adjusted for multiple comparisons. The study was limited by its small cohort and short follow-up, and the findings require independent validation. Differences in TRBV and TRBJ usage frequencies by metastasis status were reportedly observed in two V genes at baseline and in several V and two J genes after SBRT.

In its sample, this clonotype was seen many times. It lacks a known antigen. Per-base quality was not reported, and no clone a single base away is much larger than it. Two rounds of multiplex PCR were used to amplify the TCR beta CDR3 region from genomic DNA. The first PCR round used primers specific to each TRBV and TRBJ gene, with sequences filed in Chinese patent CN105087789A. Universal primers were used in the second PCR round. The Roche High Pure PCR Template Preparation Kit was used to extract genomic DNA from frozen PBMCs. Libraries were sequenced paired-end with 151 bp reads on an Illumina HiSeq 3000. Regarding the original processing steps: Raw reads lacking the multiplex PCR primer sequences were removed with CutAdapt. High-quality paired reads were merged into contigs with PEAR. TRB V, D and J gene segments were assigned to each contig with MiXCR by alignment to reference sequences. To remove sequencing errors, CDR3 sequences were clustered according to base quality and sequence similarity. Diversity was measured as Shannon entropy normalized by the natural log of productive TCR sequence number. One minus Shannon entropy divided by the natural log of the number of unique clonotypes was used as the definition of clonality. Using the Youden index from ROC curves, the researchers picked the repertoire-metric cut-offs for progression-free survival, and all analyses were carried out in R 3.5.3. Using fastp at Q25 and MiXCR, TCRdb reprocessed the public reads and kept productive beta chains. Each CDR3 protein gets just one entry, which takes the most common genes and DNA from the rows behind it. The V and J calls shown here were made by TCRdb, not taken from the authors' results. The sample table holds some 39,000 distinct CDR3 sequences, of which around a quarter were seen once. The leading ten clones occupy less than 30% of the sample.

A history of other malignancies or of prior chemotherapy or radiotherapy was absent in all patients, and node-negative disease was shown on CT and PET/CT in all patients. Around 6 milliliters of peripheral venous blood were drawn into EDTA tubes at each of two time points. Ficoll-Paque Plus density-gradient centrifugation was used to isolate PBMCs. Right after collection, samples were placed at -80 degrees C and kept there until analysis. Per the germline V gene, SGHVS is the CDR1 and FQNEAQ is the CDR2. The CDR3 starts with the cysteine, ends with the phenylalanine, and has 13 residues. Only the CDR3 part of the read is kept: 39 bases, read in frame from the first base. V is cut by 5 bases and J by 0 bases, and the space between the germline ends is 5 bases.

The sequence came from a donor over 45 with non-small cell lung cancer. The chain uses TRBV7-8 and TRBJ1-3; the D gene lacks a confident call. The specimen was PBMCs, collected before or after stereotactic body radiation therapy (not recorded which). CDR3 sequence: CASSRISGNTIYF. The sequenced DNA is TGTGCCAGCAGCCGCATCTCTGGAAACACCATATATTTT. When the CDR3 is completed using the reference TRBV7-8 and TRBJ1-3 genes on either side, the full variable domain is GAGVSQSPRYKVAKRGQDVALRCDPISGHVSLFWYQQALGQGPEFLTYFQNEAQLDKSGLPSDRFFAERPEGSVSTLKIQRTQQEDSAVYLCASSRISGNTIYFGEGSWLTVV.